What follows are 24 T cell receptor beta chains derived from one specimen sequenced in a study of PD-1 blockade in mismatch repair-deficient tumors. Their target antigens are unknown. Time point noted: roughly 11-day in vitro stimulation with candidate mutation-associated neoantigen peptide 1. Some clones are missing from TCRdb's copy, which holds only in-frame ones; the method was immunoSEQ multiplex PCR. The table includes roughly 9,000 clones, roughly 87% detected once. Sample: cells cultured in vitro, taken from a patient treated with pembrolizumab. These receptors all come from an adult with mismatch repair-deficient cancer.

The gene calls are TRBV5-1 and TRBJ1-2, with 7 bases identical to TRBD1. This CDR3 has 13 amino acids. The V gene end was trimmed by 7 bases and the J gene end by 7 bases; junction bases not matched to a gene: 10. Germline V CDR1 and CDR2: SGHRS, YFSETQ. CDR3 bases: TGCGCCAGCGGGGTAGGGGGCGCAGGTGGCTACACCTTC. This codes for CASGVGGAGGYTF.

This clone was seen a single time. The DNA of the CDR3 is TGTGCCAGCAGCCCGGGGACTAGCGGGAGACCCCACATTCAGTACTTC. This translates into CASSPGTSGRPHIQYF. The chain is built from TRBV6-6 and TRBJ2-4; TRBD2 agrees at 14 bases. The V segment lost 6 bases and the J segment 8 bases; nucleotides outside the gene matches: 9. Germline values: CDR1 MNHNY, CDR2 SVGAGI (reference sequence). The CDR3 loop spans 16 amino acids.

The chain links TRBV7-2 to TRBJ2-1; D gene uncertain. Trimming took 3 bases from V and 4 from J, leaving 1 base between them. This CDR3 spans 11 amino acids. Germline lookup yields CDR1 SGHTA and CDR2 FQGNSA. CDR3 DNA: TGTGCCAGCAGCTTTTACAATGAGCAGTTCTTC. Its protein product is CASSFYNEQFF.

The V and J genes are TRBV27 and TRBJ2-7, with 7 bases that match TRBD1. Germline-derived CDR1 and CDR2 are MNHEY and SMNVEV (reference sequence). The CDR3 extends over 18 amino acids. Unmatched junction bases numbered 17, after V lost 2 bases and J lost 4 bases. The CDR3, as DNA: TGTGCCAGCAGTTTACAACACCCCCGACAGGGTAGCTCTTACGAGCAGTACTTC. The encoded protein is CASSLQHPRQGSSYEQYF.

The chain joins TRBV20-1 to TRBJ1-1; TRBD1 aligns across 7 bases. This CDR3 is 11 amino acids long. Trimming at V came to 6 bases and at J to 4 bases, leaving 2 bases not matched to a gene. Germline loops: CDR1 DFQATT, CDR2 SNEGSKA (reference sequence). CDR3 loop: CSATGVTEAFF. DNA of the CDR3: TGCAGTGCCACAGGGGTCACTGAAGCTTTCTTT.

The rearrangement joins TRBV19 to TRBJ2-2; TRBD2 matches 10 bases. V was pared by 5 bases and J by 3 bases, with 9 bases of the junction left unmatched. Germline V lookup: CDR1 LNHDA, CDR2 SQIVND (reference sequence). The CDR3 sequence is 17 residues long. The CDR3 nucleotides are TGTGCCAGTAGTGTCATAACTAGCGGGACTCACACCGGGGAGCTGTTTTTT. Translating it yields CASSVITSGTHTGELFF.

The chain uses TRBV28 and TRBJ2-1, with 7 positions matching TRBD2. CDR1 and CDR2 (germline): MDHEN, SYDVKM. Trimming took 5 bases from V and 3 from J; bases not matched to a gene: 4. The CDR3 sequence is 14 residues long. The CDR3 DNA is TGTGCCAGCAGTCTAGCGGAGTTCTACAATGAGCAGTTCTTC. Encoded protein: CASSLAEFYNEQFF.

The chain is built from TRBV18 and TRBJ1-2, with 11 bases matching TRBD1. The CDR3 has 16 residues. Germline V CDR1 and CDR2: KGHSH, LQKENI. V trimming: 3 bases; J trimming: 3 bases; junction bases outside the gene matches: 6. This chain's CDR3 is CASSPGQGVFDYGYTF. In nucleotides, the CDR3 is TGTGCCAGCTCACCGGGACAGGGGGTTTTTGACTATGGCTACACCTTC.

V usage is TRBV18 and J usage is TRBJ1-1, with 8 bases identical to TRBD1. V gave up 3 bases and J gave up 5 bases; unmatched junction bases: 5. CDR1 and CDR2 from the germline V gene are KGHSH and LQKENI. The CDR3 is 14 residues long. CDR3 nucleotide sequence: TGTGCCAGCTCACCTCAGGGGGCTGGGACTGAAGCTTTCTTT. Protein: CASSPQGAGTEAFF.

V usage is TRBV5-8 and J usage is TRBJ2-1; D possibly uses TRBD1 or TRBD2 (6 bases each). Germline loops: CDR1 SGHTS, CDR2 YDEGEE. This CDR3 has 14 amino acids. Trimming stripped 2 bases from V and 6 bases from J, with 12 bases between. This chain's CDR3 is CASSFWGAGNEQFF. CDR3 sequence (DNA): TGTGCCAGCAGCTTTTGGGGGGCTGGCAATGAGCAGTTCTTC.

The chain has TRBV29-1 and TRBJ1-2; 10 bases agree with TRBD1. V was pared by 0 bases and J by 8 bases, with 9 bases of the junction left unmatched. This CDR3 is built from 15 residues. The V gene's germline CDR1 is SQVTM and CDR2 ANQGSEA. The CDR3 sequence: CSVEDWDRGAGGYTF. CDR3 nucleotide sequence: TGCAGCGTTGAAGATTGGGACAGGGGTGCAGGGGGCTACACCTTC.

This clone was detected a few times. The chain has TRBV7-3 and TRBJ2-2; 8 bases align to TRBD2. This CDR3 is 14 amino acids long. V was clipped by 5 bases and J by 5 bases; unmatched bases: 4. Germline V gene sequence: CDR1 SGHTA, CDR2 FQGTGA. The DNA of the CDR3 is TGTGCCAGCAGCCTCCCGGGGGGGACCGGGGAGCTGTTTTTT. Residues: CASSLPGGTGELFF.

The V call is TRBV4-1, the J call TRBJ2-1; D uncertain. Germline V lookup: CDR1 MGHRA, CDR2 YSYEKL. Trimming shortened V by 0 bases and J by 4 bases, and 7 bases separated the two germline ends. This CDR3 is 14 amino acids long. Here the CDR3 reads CASSQDNGYNEQFF. The CDR3, as DNA: TGCGCCAGCAGCCAAGACAACGGATACAATGAGCAGTTCTTC.

The chain combines TRBV11-2 with TRBJ2-1; 14 nucleotides align to TRBD2. Looked up from germline, CDR1 is SGHAT and CDR2 is FQNNGV. The CDR3 has 19 amino acids. Losses at the gene ends were 6 bases for V and 0 bases for J; bases not matched to a gene: 10. CDR3 in DNA: TGTGCCAGCAGGTTCGGGGGACTAGCGGGAGCCAACTCCTACAATGAGCAGTTCTTC. Its translation: CASRFGGLAGANSYNEQFF. The entire variable domain, with the rest obtained from reference TRBV11-2 and TRBJ2-1, is as follows: EAGVAQSPRYKIIEKRQSVAFWCNPISGHATLYWYQQILGQGPKLLIQFQNNGVVDDSQLPKDRFSAERLKGVDSTLKIQPAKLEDSAVYLCASRFGGLAGANSYNEQFFGPGTRLTVL.

This chain connects TRBV9 to TRBJ2-1; 7 positions match TRBD2. The germline V gene encodes CDR1 SGDLS and CDR2 YYNGEE. V dropped 3 bases and J dropped 0; count of bases not matched to a gene: 9. This CDR3 has 17 residues. Written as DNA, the CDR3 is TGTGCCAGCAGCGGCCAGTCAGCGGGATCCTCCTACAATGAGCAGTTCTTC. As protein: CASSGQSAGSSYNEQFF.

V is TRBV25-1 and J is TRBJ2-5; D is uncertain. This CDR3 has 16 amino acids. The V and J ends lost 1 base and 3 bases respectively, with 15 bases between them. Germline CDR1 is MGHDK and CDR2 is SYGVNS. The CDR3 sequence: CASSEWQTRSKETQYF. CDR3 DNA: TGTGCCAGCAGTGAATGGCAGACCCGATCCAAAGAGACCCAGTACTTC.

In nucleotides, the CDR3 is TGTGCCAGCTCACCAGGACTGGGCACAGATACGCAGTATTTT. Translating it yields CASSPGLGTDTQYF. The rearrangement links TRBV18 to TRBJ2-3; a possible D gene is TRBD2 (5 bases). The CDR3 is 14 amino acids. Trimming left V 2 bases short and J 1 base short, with 7 bases between. Per the germline V gene, CDR1 is KGHSH and CDR2 is LQKENI.

V gene TRBV25-1 combines with J gene TRBJ2-5, with TRBD1 as a possible D gene (5 bases). Germline assignment: CDR1 MGHDK and CDR2 SYGVNS. The CDR3 spans 14 residues. Trimming took off 1 base at V and 6 bases at J, with 12 bases between the two ends. This chain's CDR3 is CASSESVGLKTQYF. CDR3 bases: TGTGCCAGCAGTGAATCAGTGGGGCTCAAGACCCAGTACTTC.

This clone was recorded a few times. The gene calls are TRBV2 and TRBJ2-7, with D maybe TRBD2 (5 bases). This CDR3 contains 13 residues. The germline gives CDR1 SNHLY, CDR2 FYNNEI. Deletions cut 4 bases from V and 0 bases from J, with 7 bases between. The CDR3 loop is CASSAGNSYEQYF. Written as DNA, the CDR3 is TGTGCCAGCAGTGCGGGAAACTCCTACGAGCAGTACTTC.

The chain links TRBV19 to TRBJ1-2; D ambiguous. CDR1 and CDR2 from the germline V gene are LNHDA and SQIVND (reference sequence). The CDR3 is made up of 13 amino acids. V lost 9 bases, J lost 2 bases, and 13 bases lay in between. The CDR3 DNA reads TGTGCCAGCGAGCTGGGTTCAAACTATGGCTACACCTTC. Translation gives CASELGSNYGYTF.

A few counts support this clone. The rearrangement joins TRBV25-1 to TRBJ2-3, with no clear D. The CDR3 runs to 15 residues. CDR1 is MGHDK and CDR2 is SYGVNS in the germline V gene. Trimming removed 3 bases from V and 6 bases from J, with 16 bases in between. In DNA form, the CDR3 reads TGTGCCAGCAGTGATTACTCCAGGAGTCGGGATACGCAGTATTTT. It yields the protein CASSDYSRSRDTQYF.

The chain couples TRBV28 to TRBJ1-5, with a weak D call TRBD1 (5 bases). Trimming took 6 bases from V and 3 from J, leaving 15 bases between them. The CDR3 spans 15 residues. Germline assignment: CDR1 MDHEN and CDR2 SYDVKM. The CDR3 protein is CASSGQGIINQPQHF. DNA for the CDR3: TGTGCCAGCAGCGGCCAGGGTATCATCAATCAGCCCCAGCATTTT. Based on the CDR3 plus reference TRBV28 and TRBJ1-5, the full variable domain is DVKVTQSSRYLVKRTGEKVFLECVQDMDHENMFWYRQDPGLGLRLIYFSYDVKMKEKGDIPEGYSVSREKKERFSLILESASTNQTSMYLCASSGQGIINQPQHFGDGTRLSIL.

This clone was picked up one time. The rearrangement uses TRBV7-6 and TRBJ2-1; tentatively, D is TRBD2 (6 bases). The CDR3 runs to 17 residues. In germline, CDR1 is SGHVS, CDR2 FNYEAQ. V lost 5 bases to trimming and J lost 4 bases, with 21 bases between them. CDR3 DNA sequence: TGTGCCAGCAGCCCTATACCCCCGGGGGTCCGTTACAATGAGCAGTTCTTC. It yields the protein CASSPIPPGVRYNEQFF.

This chain links TRBV30 with TRBJ2-2, with TRBD1 matching 7 bases. This CDR3 comprises 16 residues. J gave up 0 bases and V 4 bases, and 8 bases lay outside the gene matches. The germline gives CDR1 GTSNPN, CDR2 SVGIG (reference sequence). CDR3 in amino acids: CAWKRRGQSNTGELFF. The CDR3 DNA reads TGTGCCTGGAAAAGAAGGGGACAGTCGAACACCGGGGAGCTGTTTTTT.